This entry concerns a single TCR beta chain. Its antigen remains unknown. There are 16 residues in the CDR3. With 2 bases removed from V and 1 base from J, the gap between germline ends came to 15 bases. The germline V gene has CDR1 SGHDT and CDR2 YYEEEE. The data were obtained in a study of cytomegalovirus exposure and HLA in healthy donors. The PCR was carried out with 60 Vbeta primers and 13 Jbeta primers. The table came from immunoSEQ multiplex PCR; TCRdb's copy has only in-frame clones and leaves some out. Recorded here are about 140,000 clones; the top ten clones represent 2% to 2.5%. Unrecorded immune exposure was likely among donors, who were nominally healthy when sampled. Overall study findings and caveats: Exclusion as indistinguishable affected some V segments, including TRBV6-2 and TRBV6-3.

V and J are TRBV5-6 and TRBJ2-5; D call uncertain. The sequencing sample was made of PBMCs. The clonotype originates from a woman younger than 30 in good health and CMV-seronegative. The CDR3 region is CASSFIPGNPQETQYF. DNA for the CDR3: TGTGCCAGCAGCTTTATACCAGGAAATCCCCAAGAGACCCAGTACTTC.